The 14 T cell receptor beta chains given below trace back to one sample, sequenced in a study of cytomegalovirus exposure and HLA in healthy donors. The PCR was carried out with 60 Vbeta primers and 13 Jbeta primers. Clones were sequenced by immunoSEQ multiplex PCR, and TCRdb holds only the in-frame ones, with some missing. The table includes fewer than 200,000 clones, over 80% detected once. Material for sequencing was PBMCs. All receptors derive from a human donor in good health.

The chain has TRBV18 and TRBJ1-3, with a tentative D call TRBD1 (5 bases). Germline CDR1 and CDR2: KGHSH and LQKENI. V lost 0 bases and J 8 bases, leaving 8 bases between the germline ends. The CDR3 is made up of 13 amino acids. CDR3 nucleotide sequence: TGTGCCAGCTCACCACCAGGGGTGGACACCATATATTTT. Protein sequence: CASSPPGVDTIYF. The full variable domain, with the rest looked up from reference TRBV18 and TRBJ1-3, is NAGVMQNPRHLVRRRGQEARLRCSPMKGHSHVYWYRQLPEEGLKFMVYLQKENIIDESGMPKERFSAEFPKEGPSILRIQQVVRGDSAAYFCASSPPGVDTIYFGEGSWLTVV.

The chain links TRBV5-4 to TRBJ2-7, with a possible D match to TRBD1 (5 bases). This CDR3 is built from 14 residues. Per the germline V gene, CDR1 is SGHNT and CDR2 is YYREEE (reference sequence). Trimming removed 3 bases from V and 5 bases from J, with 15 bases in between. CDR3 amino acids: CASSSFQGRDEQYF. CDR3 coding DNA: TGTGCCAGCAGCTCTTTTCAGGGTCGGGACGAGCAGTACTTC.

This clone was counted a single time. The chain carries TRBV18 and TRBJ2-7, with 11 nucleotides matching TRBD1. After removal of 6 bases from V and 1 base from J, the junction contained 2 bases not matched to a gene. CDR3 size: 14 residues. CDR1 and CDR2 from the germline V gene are KGHSH and LQKENI. CDR3 region: CASSGTGGSYEQYF. The CDR3 DNA sequence: TGTGCCAGCTCCGGGACAGGGGGGTCCTACGAGCAGTACTTC.

The J gene is TRBJ2-3, the V gene TRBV7-8, with 7 bases lining up with TRBD2. J gave up 5 bases and V 5 bases, and 10 bases lay outside the gene matches. The germline gives CDR1 SGHVS, CDR2 FQNEAQ. The CDR3 has 15 amino acids. The CDR3 DNA is TGTGCCAGCAGCCCTAACGGACTAGTCGGAGATACGCAGTATTTT. Translation: CASSPNGLVGDTQYF.

V and J are TRBV5-4 and TRBJ2-7; TRBD1 agrees at 7 bases. Unmatched junction bases numbered 2, after V lost 1 base and J lost 4 bases. CDR1 SGHNT and CDR2 YYREEE come from the germline V gene (reference sequence). The CDR3 contains 13 residues. The DNA for the CDR3 is TGTGCCAGCAGCTTGACACAGGGGTACGAGCAGTACTTC. It yields the protein CASSLTQGYEQYF.

CDR3 region: CASGTGFDTQYF. The DNA for the CDR3 is TGTGCTAGTGGTACGGGTTTCGATACGCAGTATTTT. This sequence joins TRBV12-5 and TRBJ2-3, with D uncertain. Per germline, CDR1 LGHNT and CDR2 FRNRAP. CDR3 length equals 12 residues. V was trimmed by 5 bases and J by 6 bases, leaving 9 bases between them.

The genes are TRBV4-2 and TRBJ2-3; 11 nucleotides match TRBD2. V trimming: 0 bases; J trimming: 7 bases; junction bases outside the gene matches: 6. The length of the CDR3 is 16 residues. Germline CDR1 is LGHNA and CDR2 is YNFKEQ. This chain's CDR3 is CASSQDRLAGGNTQYF. CDR3 coding DNA: TGTGCCAGCAGCCAAGACCGGCTAGCGGGGGGAAATACGCAGTATTTT.

V gene TRBV6-5 combines with J gene TRBJ2-3, with D possibly matching TRBD2 (5 bases). CDR3 size: 13 residues. V lost 2 bases to trimming and J lost 4 bases, with 7 bases between them. From germline, CDR1 is MNHEY and CDR2 SVGAGI. CDR3 DNA: TGTGCCAGCAGTTACCTAGCCTCAGATACGCAGTATTTT. This gives the protein CASSYLASDTQYF.

The rearrangement links TRBV10-2 to TRBJ2-7, with 8 bases lining up with TRBD1. The CDR3 has 16 residues. J was trimmed by 6 bases and V by 7 bases; bases with no gene match: 17. Germline V gene sequence: CDR1 WSHSY, CDR2 SAAADI. CDR3 nucleotide sequence: TGCGCCAGCAATGTAACCGGGACAGGCATGGGTAGCGAGCAGTACTTC. Its protein product is CASNVTGTGMGSEQYF.

This chain uses TRBV7-9 with TRBJ2-5, with 9 bases identical to TRBD2. Germline lookup yields CDR1 SEHNR and CDR2 FQNEAQ (reference sequence). The J segment lost 1 base and the V segment lost 5 bases, leaving 8 bases of the junction unmatched. The CDR3 has 16 amino acids. CDR3: CASSLPTSGVQETQYF. Written as DNA, the CDR3 is TGTGCCAGCAGCCTACCGACTAGCGGAGTCCAAGAGACCCAGTACTTC.

The chain carries TRBV6-5 and TRBJ1-1, with D perhaps TRBD1 (6 bases). The CDR3 covers 16 residues. Germline loops: CDR1 MNHEY, CDR2 SVGAGI. V was clipped by 0 bases and J by 0 bases, with 11 bases between them. The CDR3 protein is CASSYSQTGMNTEAFF. In DNA form, the CDR3 reads TGTGCCAGCAGTTACTCCCAAACAGGGATGAACACTGAAGCTTTCTTT.

The gene calls are TRBV20-1 and TRBJ1-1, with TRBD1 as a possible D gene (6 bases). With 3 bases removed from V and 8 bases from J, the gap between germline ends came to 10 bases. Per the germline V gene, CDR1 is DFQATT and CDR2 is SNEGSKA (reference sequence). This CDR3 has 11 amino acids. The CDR3 nucleotides are TGCAGTGCTAGGAGACAGGAAGAAGCTTTCTTT. It is translated as CSARRQEEAFF.

This clone was detected only once. The chain links TRBV7-8 to TRBJ2-3, with 10 positions matching TRBD2. The CDR3 runs 16 residues. The germline gives CDR1 SGHVS, CDR2 FQNEAQ. V trimming: 5 bases; J trimming: 5 bases; junction bases outside the gene matches: 10. The CDR3 region has the DNA TGTGCCAGCAGCCCCGAGCGGGGGGGCCTTTTAGATACGCAGTATTTT. It codes for CASSPERGGLLDTQYF.

This clone was counted a few times. The chain links TRBV4-3 to TRBJ1-1; no definite D call. Germline loops: CDR1 LGHNA, CDR2 YSLEER. This CDR3 has 14 amino acids. Trimming took 0 bases from V and 10 from J, leaving 15 bases between them. The CDR3 DNA reads as TGCGCCAGCAGCCAAGATTGGTCCTCCGGTGGAGCTTTCTTT. It translates to CASSQDWSSGGAFF.